These 26 T cell receptor beta chains share one sample of origin, sequenced in a study of T cells after yellow fever vaccination. TCRdb reprocessed the 5' RACE reads with MiXCR, giving one entry per CDR3 protein. The table includes about 500,000 distinct CDR3 sequences, roughly 17% detected once. Material: PBMCs, obtained 5 to 6 days after the first yellow fever vaccination. The receptor set was obtained from a man between 18 and 29 years old who received the YFV17D yellow fever vaccine.

This clonotype was observed a few times. The chain carries TRBV10-3 and TRBJ1-1; TRBD1 matches at 7 bases. The V and J ends lost 3 bases and 6 bases, in that order; junction bases with no gene match: 4. Germline CDR1 and CDR2: ENHRY and SYGVKD. The CDR3 runs to 13 residues. The CDR3 DNA reads as TGTGCCATCAGTGAAAGGGACAGTCCTGAAGCTTTCTTT. This gives the protein CAISERDSPEAFF.

The V and J genes are TRBV19 and TRBJ2-2; tentative D call: TRBD1 (6 bases). Deletions cut 5 bases from V and 5 bases from J, with 12 bases between. Germline V gene sequence: CDR1 LNHDA, CDR2 SQIVND (reference sequence). The CDR3 runs to 14 residues. The CDR3 region has the DNA TGTGCCAGTAGTTCTCCAGGGGAAACCGGGGAGCTGTTTTTT. Amino acids: CASSSPGETGELFF.

The rearrangement joins TRBV6-2 or TRBV6-3 to TRBJ2-1; tentative D call: TRBD2 (5 bases). CDR1 is MNHEY, CDR2 SVGEGT, per germline. Trimming took off 0 bases at V and 4 bases at J, with 10 bases between the two ends. The CDR3 spans 15 residues. The CDR3: CASSYSTTPYNEQFF. The CDR3 DNA sequence: TGTGCCAGCAGTTACTCGACTACCCCTTACAATGAGCAGTTCTTC.

This clonotype turned up a few times. The J gene is TRBJ2-5, the V gene TRBV5-4; unclear D gene. V lost 4 bases, J lost 5 bases, and 18 bases lay in between. Germline-derived CDR1 and CDR2 are SGHNT and YYREEE (reference sequence). CDR3 size: 15 residues. CDR3 amino acids: CASSVNLVGPETQYF. For the CDR3, the DNA is TGTGCCAGCAGCGTCAATTTAGTGGGCCCGGAGACCCAGTACTTC.

This clonotype turned up a few times. The chain links TRBV4-3 to TRBJ2-3, with TRBD2 identical over 14 bases. J was trimmed by 5 bases and V by 6 bases; bases with no gene match: 4. This CDR3 comprises 15 residues. Germline V gives CDR1 LGHNA, CDR2 YSLEER. CDR3 nucleotide sequence: TGCGCCAGCAGACGGGGGACTAGCGGGGGAGATACGCAGTATTTT. It translates to CASRRGTSGGDTQYF.

This clonotype was counted only a few times. V usage is TRBV5-5 and J usage is TRBJ2-7; D gene uncertain. Germline V gene lookup returns CDR1 SGHKS and CDR2 YYEKEE (reference sequence). This CDR3 contains 14 residues. Trimming cost V 0 bases and J 3 bases, with 10 bases left between them. CDR3 sequence: CASSLGRKDYEQYF. CDR3 coding DNA: TGTGCCAGCAGCTTGGGCAGAAAGGACTACGAGCAGTACTTC.

The J gene is TRBJ1-2, the V gene TRBV11-1; D uncertain. V was trimmed by 2 bases and J by 8 bases, leaving 12 bases between them. Germline assignment: CDR1 SGHAT and CDR2 FQDESV (reference sequence). This CDR3 comprises 13 residues. The chain's CDR3 is CASSLQNSRGYTF. CDR3 sequence (DNA): TGTGCCAGCAGCTTACAGAACAGCAGGGGCTACACCTTC.

This clonotype qualifies as medium-sized. V and J are TRBV20-1 and TRBJ1-5; 10 nucleotides line up with TRBD1. The J segment lost 5 bases and the V segment lost 0 bases, leaving 7 bases of the junction unmatched. This CDR3 has 16 residues. The germline gives CDR1 DFQATT, CDR2 SNEGSKA (reference sequence). The CDR3 region has the DNA TGCAGTGCTAGAGATCGGACAGGGGGAGGGCATCAGCCCCAGCATTTT. Translation gives CSARDRTGGGHQPQHF.

This clonotype has only a few counts. The rearrangement joins TRBV5-1 to TRBJ1-1, with 8 bases aligning to TRBD1. The CDR3 extends over 15 amino acids. Germline CDR1 SGHRS, CDR2 YFSETQ. J lost 1 base, V lost 4 bases, and 6 bases had no gene match. The CDR3 DNA reads as TGCGCCAGCAGCCTCCGGGACAGGCCGAACACTGAAGCTTTCTTT. It encodes CASSLRDRPNTEAFF.

Turning to this clonotype: A read error may explain this, as a much larger clone is one base away. This rearrangement joins TRBV12-3 or TRBV12-4 to TRBJ2-5; no clear D. The length of the CDR3 is 14 residues. Trimming pared 2 bases from V and 5 bases from J, leaving 12 bases between. CDR3 in amino acids: CASSLNPRVETQYF. As DNA, the CDR3 is TGTGCCAGCAGTTTAAATCCTCGGGTCGAGACCCAGTACTTC.

This clonotype was seen a handful of times. CDR3 amino acids: CASSYPDKNTEAFF. Written as DNA, the CDR3 is TGCGCCAGCAGCTATCCCGACAAGAACACTGAAGCTTTCTTT. The V call is TRBV5-1, the J call TRBJ1-1; unclear D gene. Germline V gene data show CDR1 as SGHRS and CDR2 as YFSETQ. The CDR3 consists of 14 residues. V shed 3 bases and J shed 1 base, with 10 bases lying between them.

This clonotype occurred a few times. The chain joins TRBV4-1 to TRBJ1-2, with TRBD1 matching 7 bases. The CDR3 extends over 17 amino acids. V trimming: 4 bases; J trimming: 4 bases; junction bases outside the gene matches: 15. CDR1 MGHRA and CDR2 YSYEKL come from the germline V gene. The CDR3 DNA is TGCGCCAGCAGCCGAGAGAGACAGGGAGGGGCTTTCTATGGCTACACCTTC. As protein: CASSRERQGGAFYGYTF.

The J gene is TRBJ1-1, the V gene TRBV20-1; maybe TRBD1 (5 bases). The CDR3 is 13 residues long. V was cut by 6 bases and J by 3 bases, with 14 bases left in between. Germline CDR1 DFQATT, CDR2 SNEGSKA (reference sequence). CDR3 residues: CSATRDPYTEAFF. CDR3 nucleotides: TGCAGTGCGACCAGGGATCCATACACTGAAGCTTTCTTT.

This rearrangement joins TRBV9 to TRBJ1-1, with 12 bases lining up with TRBD1. The CDR3 contains 16 residues. Germline V gene lookup returns CDR1 SGDLS and CDR2 YYNGEE. The V and J ends lost 0 bases and 6 bases, in that order; junction bases with no gene match: 6. The CDR3 loop is CASSVDWGQGASEAFF. CDR3 nucleotides: TGTGCCAGCAGCGTAGACTGGGGACAGGGGGCTTCTGAAGCTTTCTTT.

V usage is TRBV5-4 and J usage is TRBJ2-2; no reliable D call. This CDR3 comprises 12 residues. Germline V CDR1 and CDR2: SGHNT, YYREEE (reference sequence). The V and J ends lost 2 bases and 6 bases respectively, with 5 bases between them. CDR3 nucleotide sequence: TGTGCCAGCAGCTTCCCGGCCGGGGAGCTGTTTTTT. Its protein product is CASSFPAGELFF.

This clonotype was observed a few times. The chain has TRBV20-1 and TRBJ2-5; a possible D gene is TRBD2 (5 bases). The CDR3 length is 15 residues. CDR1 and CDR2 (germline): DFQATT, SNEGSKA (reference sequence). The V and J ends lost 6 bases and 2 bases respectively, with 19 bases between them. CDR3 nucleotide sequence: TGCAGTGCGAGCCCCCGGAGGTACCCTCAAGAGACCCAGTACTTC. This encodes CSASPRRYPQETQYF.

This clonotype was counted a few times. The V and J genes are TRBV9 and TRBJ1-2; D not resolved. From germline, CDR1 is SGDLS and CDR2 YYNGEE. V shed 0 bases and J shed 8 bases, with 11 bases lying between them. This CDR3 has 13 amino acids. CDR3 coding DNA: TGTGCCAGCAGCGTAGCTACGGCAGGCGGCTACACCTTC. Translation gives CASSVATAGGYTF.

This clonotype was counted between two and nine times. The germline gene is not matched at one end of the junction; a read error may be the cause. V gene TRBV7-7 combines with J gene TRBJ2-5; D might be TRBD2 (5 bases). The germline V gene has CDR1 SSHAT and CDR2 FNYEAQ (reference sequence). The CDR3 consists of 14 residues. The CDR3 region has the DNA TGTGCTAGCAGCTTAGGACGGGAACAAGAGACCCAGTACTTC. Translating it yields CASSLGREQETQYF. The whole variable domain, remainder taken from reference TRBV7-7 and TRBJ2-5, is GAGVSQSPRYKVTKRGQDVTLRCDPISSHATLYWYQQALGQGPEFLTYFNYEAQPDKSGLPSDRFSAERPEGSISTLTIQRTEQRDSAMYRCASSLGREQETQYFGPGTRLLVL.

The genes are TRBV6-6 and TRBJ1-5; D unresolved. The CDR3 runs to 13 residues. V was cut by 1 base and J by 4 bases, with 5 bases left in between. Germline V gene data show CDR1 as MNHNY and CDR2 as SVGAGI (reference sequence). The chain's CDR3 is CASSYYRNQPQHF. In nucleotides, the CDR3 is TGTGCCAGCAGTTACTACCGAAATCAGCCCCAGCATTTT.

The chain employs TRBV7-9 and TRBJ1-1; D might be TRBD1 (5 bases). The CDR3 contains 12 residues. Trimming removed 1 base from V and 8 bases from J, with 8 bases in between. Germline V gene lookup returns CDR1 SEHNR and CDR2 FQNEAQ (reference sequence). CDR3 sequence reads: CASSLEQAEAFF. The CDR3 DNA reads as TGTGCCAGCAGCTTAGAACAGGCCGAAGCTTTCTTT.

CDR3 residues: CASSQYGAQPQHF. The CDR3, as DNA: TGCGCCAGCAGCCAGTACGGGGCACAGCCCCAGCATTTT. The chain uses TRBV4-1 and TRBJ1-5, with D maybe TRBD1 (5 bases). The CDR3 is made up of 13 amino acids. Germline assignment: CDR1 MGHRA and CDR2 YSYEKL. Trimming removed 3 bases at V and 7 bases at J, with 10 bases between.

This chain joins TRBV12-5 and TRBJ2-3; no reliable D call. The germline V gene has CDR1 LGHNT and CDR2 FRNRAP. Trimming shortened V by 6 bases and J by 3 bases, and 4 bases separated the two germline ends. This CDR3 is 11 amino acids long. Here the CDR3 DNA reads TGTGCTAGTGGACGGACAGATACGCAGTATTTT. This codes for CASGRTDTQYF. Full variable domain (missing parts from reference TRBV12-5 and TRBJ2-3): DARVTQTPRHKVTEMGQEVTMRCQPILGHNTVFWYRQTMMQGLELLAYFRNRAPLDDSGMPKDRFSAEMPDATLATLKIQPSEPRDSAVYFCASGRTDTQYFGPGTRLTVL.

This chain uses TRBV20-1 with TRBJ2-5; no clear D. Germline V lookup: CDR1 DFQATT, CDR2 SNEGSKA (reference sequence). The CDR3 spans 12 residues. V was trimmed by 2 bases and J by 1 base, leaving 5 bases between them. This CDR3 reads CSARPGQETQYF. The CDR3 region has the DNA TGCAGTGCTAGACCGGGCCAAGAGACCCAGTACTTC.

This clonotype came up many times. The J gene is TRBJ2-1, the V gene TRBV4-1, with D unclear. V gave up 4 bases and J gave up 8 bases, with 9 bases separating them. Germline V gene data show CDR1 as MGHRA and CDR2 as YSYEKL. The CDR3 has 12 amino acids. The DNA of the CDR3 is TGCGCCAGCAGCCTCCTTGGGGATGAGCAGTTCTTC. Translation: CASSLLGDEQFF.

J is TRBJ1-5 and V is TRBV20-1, with D hard to call. The CDR3 is 17 amino acids. Per the germline V gene, CDR1 is DFQATT and CDR2 is SNEGSKA (reference sequence). Trimming pared 1 base from V and 1 base from J, leaving 17 bases between. Here the CDR3 DNA reads TGCAGTGCTAGAGTGGTACGGGTTGAGTGGAGCAATCAGCCCCAGCATTTT. Protein sequence: CSARVVRVEWSNQPQHF.

In its sample, this clonotype was seen a few times. The V and J genes are TRBV5-1 and TRBJ2-1; D is tentatively TRBD1 or TRBD2 (5 bases each). CDR1 and CDR2 from the germline V gene are SGHRS and YFSETQ. Trimming took off 3 bases at V and 5 bases at J, with 18 bases between the two ends. This CDR3 has 16 residues. The CDR3 nucleotides are TGCGCCAGCAGCTCGCCAGGGAGTCCAAACAACAATGAGCAGTTCTTC. Translated, it gives CASSSPGSPNNNEQFF.